This T cell receptor (beta chain) was identified in a study of cytomegalovirus exposure and HLA in healthy donors. The PCR was carried out with 60 Vbeta primers and 13 Jbeta primers. Method: immunoSEQ multiplex PCR; TCRdb's copy keeps in-frame clones and lacks some. The sample includes roughly 110,000 clones, about 74% of them seen just once. V was shortened by 5 bases and J by 4 bases, with 20 bases between the two germline ends. Germline V CDR1 and CDR2: SGHAT, FQNNGV. CDR3 length equals 16 residues. Sequenced sample: PBMCs. This chain connects TRBV11-2 to TRBJ1-1, with a tentative D call TRBD1 (6 bases). The origin of this receptor is a man aged 25 to 40 in good health and CMV-seropositive. For the CDR3, the DNA is TGTGCCAGCAGCCTCCGGGACATTCTTGTGGGCACTGAAGCTTTCTTT. This translates into CASSLRDILVGTEAFF.